This TCR beta chain originates from a study of neurological immune-mediated disorders. Across the study: For the roughly 34 multiple sclerosis patients, the disease was relapsing-remitting in approximately 30 and secondary progressive in 3.

This clonotype was observed at least ten times. No antigen is known for it. cDNA synthesis was performed by 5'RACE with 10-nucleotide random UMIs. MiXCR, run by TCRdb on the 5' RACE reads, gives a single entry per CDR3 protein. The sample records about 60,000 distinct CDR3 sequences, about 3.4% being singletons. This CDR3 is 13 amino acids long. Germline loops: CDR1 DFQATT, CDR2 SNEGSKA (reference sequence). Trimming removed 7 bases from V and 2 bases from J; junction bases left unmatched: 7. Study observations and caveats: Patients with HTLV-1-associated myelopathy had the highest level of TCR clonal expansion, whereas patients with multiple sclerosis had the lowest level, falling beneath the level found in healthy controls. On phylogenetic grouping, the repertoires of 18 of 34 multiple sclerosis patients fell within one related-CDR3 cluster, constituting a possible signature.

The TCR comes from a woman in her fifties or sixties with multiple sclerosis. The chain is built from TRBV20-1 and TRBJ2-7; 8 bases agree with TRBD1. Material for sequencing was PBMCs. CDR3 loop: CSGDRGSPYEQYF. The CDR3 nucleotides are TGCAGTGGAGACAGGGGTTCTCCCTACGAGCAGTACTTC.